The clone carrying this T cell receptor beta chain showed up many times. TCRdb ran MiXCR on the 5' RACE reads and lists one entry per CDR3 protein. This sample has 55,000 to 70,000 distinct CDR3 sequences, with roughly an eighth found just once. The data were taken from a study of early T cells in non-severe SARS-CoV-2 infection. Germline loops: CDR1 SQVTM, CDR2 ANQGSEA. The germline V and J ends were trimmed by 4 bases and 2 bases, with 9 bases remaining between them. The CDR3 contains 12 residues. The clonotype originates from an adult who was a healthcare worker with PCR-confirmed SARS-CoV-2 infection or an uninfected control (not recorded which). Sequencing was performed on whole blood. The chain joins TRBV29-1 to TRBJ2-7; unclear D gene. The CDR3 is CSVGTGPYEQYF. CDR3 coding DNA: TGCAGCGTTGGGACCGGTCCCTACGAGCAGTACTTC.